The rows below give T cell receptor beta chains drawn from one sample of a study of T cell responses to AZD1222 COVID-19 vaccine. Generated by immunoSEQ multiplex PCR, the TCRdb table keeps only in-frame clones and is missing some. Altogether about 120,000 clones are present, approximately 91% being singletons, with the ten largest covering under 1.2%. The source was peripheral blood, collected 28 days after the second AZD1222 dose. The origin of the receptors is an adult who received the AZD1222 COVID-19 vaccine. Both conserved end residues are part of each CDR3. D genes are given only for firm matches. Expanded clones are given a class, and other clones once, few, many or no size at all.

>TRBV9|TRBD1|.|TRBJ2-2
TGTGCCAGCAGCCCCCGGACAGGGGCAGGGTTAGGGGGAACCGGGGAGCTGTTTTTT
CASSPRTGAGLGGTGELFF
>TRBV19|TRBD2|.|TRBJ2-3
TGTGCCAGTAGTTTCAGGACTAGTTTAACGAGAGATACGCAGTATTTT
CASSFRTSLTRDTQYF
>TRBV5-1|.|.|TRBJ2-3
TGCGCCAGCAGCCCGCAGTCAGTAACAGATACGCAGTATTTT
CASSPQSVTDTQYF
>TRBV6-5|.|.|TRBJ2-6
TGTGCCAGCAGTTACTCGGACGGCTCTGGGGCCAACGTCCTGACTTTC
CASSYSDGSGANVLTF
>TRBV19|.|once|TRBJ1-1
TGTGCCAGTGAAGATACAAGAAACACTGAAGCTTTCTTT
CASEDTRNTEAFF
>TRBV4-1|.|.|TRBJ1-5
TGCGCCAGCAGCCAGACTATTGATCAGCCCCAGCATTTT
CASSQTIDQPQHF
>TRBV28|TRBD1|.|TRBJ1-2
TGTGCCAGCAGGACCTCCGGGACAGCTAAAAACTATGGCTACACCTTC
CASRTSGTAKNYGYTF
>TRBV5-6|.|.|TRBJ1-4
TGTGCCAGCAGCTTGGTGCGGGGAGGGGGAGAAAAACTGTTTTTT
CASSLVRGGGEKLFF
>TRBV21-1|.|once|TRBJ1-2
TGTGCCAGCAGCTCCCCGGGACCTCGATACTTCTATGGCTACACCTTC
CASSSPGPRYFYGYTF
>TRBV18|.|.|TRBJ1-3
TGTGCCAGCTCACCATCCCCCAACAAGATCTCTGGAAACACCATATATTTT
CASSPSPNKISGNTIYF
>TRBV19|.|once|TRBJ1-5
TGTGCCAGTAGTATTTGGGGGGAGGTGGGTCAGCCCCAGCATTTT
CASSIWGEVGQPQHF
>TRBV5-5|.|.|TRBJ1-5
TGTGCCAGCAGCCCATATGTTTCTCAGCCCCAGCATTTT
CASSPYVSQPQHF
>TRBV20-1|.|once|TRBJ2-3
TGCAGTGCTAGTGAGGAGCTAGCGGATACGCAGTATTTT
CSASEELADTQYF
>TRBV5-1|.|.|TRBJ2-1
TGCGCCAGCAGCCCCGATCGCTCCTACAATGAGCAGTTCTTC
CASSPDRSYNEQFF
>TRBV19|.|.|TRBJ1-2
TGTGCCAGTAAACCCCGGGACGACTATGGCTACACCTTC
CASKPRDDYGYTF
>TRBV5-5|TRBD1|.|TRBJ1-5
TGTGCCAGCAGCTTGGGGCAGGGGGGTCAGCCCCAGCATTTT
CASSLGQGGQPQHF
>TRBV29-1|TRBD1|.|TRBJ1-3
TGCAGCGTACAGGGGAGGTCTGGAAACACCATATATTTT
CSVQGRSGNTIYF